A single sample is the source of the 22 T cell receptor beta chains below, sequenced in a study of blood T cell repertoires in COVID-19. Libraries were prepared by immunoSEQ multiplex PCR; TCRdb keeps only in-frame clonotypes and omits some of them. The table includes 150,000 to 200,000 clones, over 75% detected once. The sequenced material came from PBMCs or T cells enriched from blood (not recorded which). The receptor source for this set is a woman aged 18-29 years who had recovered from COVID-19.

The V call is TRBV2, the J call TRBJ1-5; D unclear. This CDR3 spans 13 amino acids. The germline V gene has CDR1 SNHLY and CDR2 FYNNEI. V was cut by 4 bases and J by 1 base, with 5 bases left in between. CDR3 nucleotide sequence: TGTGCCAGCAGTGGACAAAGCAATCAGCCCCAGCATTTT. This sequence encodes CASSGQSNQPQHF. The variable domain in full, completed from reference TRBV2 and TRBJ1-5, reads EPEVTQTPSHQVTQMGQEVILRCVPISNHLYFYWYRQILGQKVEFLVSFYNNEISEKSEIFDDQFSVERPDGSNFTLKIRSTKLEDSAMYFCASSGQSNQPQHFGDGTRLSIL.

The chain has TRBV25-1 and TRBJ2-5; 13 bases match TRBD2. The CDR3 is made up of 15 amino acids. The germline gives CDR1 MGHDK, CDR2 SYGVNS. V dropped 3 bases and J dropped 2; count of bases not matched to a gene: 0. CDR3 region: CASSEGLAGQETQYF. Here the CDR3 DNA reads TGTGCCAGCAGTGAGGGACTAGCGGGGCAAGAGACCCAGTACTTC.

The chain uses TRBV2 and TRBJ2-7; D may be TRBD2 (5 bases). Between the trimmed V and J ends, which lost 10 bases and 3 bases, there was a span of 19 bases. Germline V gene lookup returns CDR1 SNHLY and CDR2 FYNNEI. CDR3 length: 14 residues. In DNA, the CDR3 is TGTGCCACAGAAAGCGGCGGAGGTTTCTACGAGCAGTACTTC. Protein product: CATESGGGFYEQYF.

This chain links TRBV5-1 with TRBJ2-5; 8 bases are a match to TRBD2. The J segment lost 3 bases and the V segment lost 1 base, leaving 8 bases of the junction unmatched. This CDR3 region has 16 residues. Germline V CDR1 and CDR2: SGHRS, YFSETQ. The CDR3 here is CASSLFFSGIKETQYF. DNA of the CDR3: TGCGCCAGCAGCTTGTTTTTTAGCGGGATTAAAGAGACCCAGTACTTC.

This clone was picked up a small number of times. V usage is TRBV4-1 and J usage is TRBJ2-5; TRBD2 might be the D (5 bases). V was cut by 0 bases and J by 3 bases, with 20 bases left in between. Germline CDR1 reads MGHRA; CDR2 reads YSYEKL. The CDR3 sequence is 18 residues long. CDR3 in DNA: TGCGCCAGCAGCCAAGATAGAACGAACGGGGTTCGGGAAGAGACCCAGTACTTC. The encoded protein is CASSQDRTNGVREETQYF.

The CDR3 nucleotides read TGTGCCAGCTCAGGGCAAAACGGCGAGCAGTACTTC. This encodes CASSGQNGEQYF. The rearrangement links TRBV18 to TRBJ2-7; D not resolved. V shed 5 bases and J shed 6 bases, with 11 bases lying between them. This CDR3 comprises 12 residues. Germline V gene data show CDR1 as KGHSH and CDR2 as LQKENI.

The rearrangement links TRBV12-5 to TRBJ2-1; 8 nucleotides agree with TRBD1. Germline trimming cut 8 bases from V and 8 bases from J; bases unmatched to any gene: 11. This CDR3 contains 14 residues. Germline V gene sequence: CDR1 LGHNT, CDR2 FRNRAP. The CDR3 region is CASRAGATGDEQFF. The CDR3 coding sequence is TGTGCTAGTCGGGCTGGGGCGACAGGGGATGAGCAGTTCTTC. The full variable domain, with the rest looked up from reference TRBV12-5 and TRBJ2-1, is DARVTQTPRHKVTEMGQEVTMRCQPILGHNTVFWYRQTMMQGLELLAYFRNRAPLDDSGMPKDRFSAEMPDATLATLKIQPSEPRDSAVYFCASRAGATGDEQFFGPGTRLTVL.

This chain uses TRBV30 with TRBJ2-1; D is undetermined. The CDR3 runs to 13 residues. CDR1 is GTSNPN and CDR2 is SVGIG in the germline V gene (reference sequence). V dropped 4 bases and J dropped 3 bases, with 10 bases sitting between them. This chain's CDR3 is CAWMRGSYNEQFF. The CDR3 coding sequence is TGTGCCTGGATGCGCGGAAGCTACAATGAGCAGTTCTTC.

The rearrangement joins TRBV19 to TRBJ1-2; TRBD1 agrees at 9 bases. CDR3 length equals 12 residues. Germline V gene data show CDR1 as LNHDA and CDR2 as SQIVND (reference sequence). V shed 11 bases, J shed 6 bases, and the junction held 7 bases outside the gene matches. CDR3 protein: CAATTGGDGYTF. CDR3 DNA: TGTGCCGCGACCACAGGGGGCGATGGCTACACCTTC.

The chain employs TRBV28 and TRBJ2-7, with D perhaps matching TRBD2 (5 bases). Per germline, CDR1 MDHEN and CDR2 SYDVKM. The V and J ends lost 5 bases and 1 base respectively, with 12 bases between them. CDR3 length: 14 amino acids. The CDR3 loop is CASSPGLTSYEQYF. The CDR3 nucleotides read TGTGCCAGCAGTCCCGGACTTACTTCCTACGAGCAGTACTTC. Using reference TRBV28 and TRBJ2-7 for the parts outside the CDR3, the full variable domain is DVKVTQSSRYLVKRTGEKVFLECVQDMDHENMFWYRQDPGLGLRLIYFSYDVKMKEKGDIPEGYSVSREKKERFSLILESASTNQTSMYLCASSPGLTSYEQYFGPGTRLTVT.

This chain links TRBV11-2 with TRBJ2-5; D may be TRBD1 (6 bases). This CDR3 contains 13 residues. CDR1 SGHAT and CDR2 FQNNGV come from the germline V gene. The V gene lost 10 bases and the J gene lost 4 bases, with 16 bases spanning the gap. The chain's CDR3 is CATRDNLRETQYF. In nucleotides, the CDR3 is TGTGCCACTCGGGACAATTTAAGAGAGACCCAGTACTTC.

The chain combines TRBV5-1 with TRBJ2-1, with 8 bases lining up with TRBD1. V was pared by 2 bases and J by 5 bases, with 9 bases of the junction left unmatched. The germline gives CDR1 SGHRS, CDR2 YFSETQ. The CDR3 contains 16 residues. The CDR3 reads CASSLPPGQGNNEQFF. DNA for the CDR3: TGCGCCAGCAGCTTACCACCTGGACAGGGTAACAATGAGCAGTTCTTC.

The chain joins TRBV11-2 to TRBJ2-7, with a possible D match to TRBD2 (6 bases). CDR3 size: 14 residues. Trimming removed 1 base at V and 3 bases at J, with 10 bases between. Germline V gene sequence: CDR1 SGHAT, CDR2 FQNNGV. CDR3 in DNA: TGTGCCAGCAGCTTAGCGGGAGAGAACTACGAGCAGTACTTC. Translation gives CASSLAGENYEQYF.

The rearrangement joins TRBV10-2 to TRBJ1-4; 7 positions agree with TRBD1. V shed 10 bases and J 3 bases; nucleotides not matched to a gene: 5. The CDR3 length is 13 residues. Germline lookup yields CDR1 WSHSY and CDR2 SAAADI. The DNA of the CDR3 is TGCGCCAACGAGGGGGCTTCTAATGAAAAACTGTTTTTT. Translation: CANEGASNEKLFF.

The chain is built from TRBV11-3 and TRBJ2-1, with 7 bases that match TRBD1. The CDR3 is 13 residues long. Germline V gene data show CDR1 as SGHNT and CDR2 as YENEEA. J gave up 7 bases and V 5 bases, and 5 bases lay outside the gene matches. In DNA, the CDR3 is TGTGCCAGCAGCGGAGCAGGGGGTAATGAGCAGTTCTTC. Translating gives CASSGAGGNEQFF.

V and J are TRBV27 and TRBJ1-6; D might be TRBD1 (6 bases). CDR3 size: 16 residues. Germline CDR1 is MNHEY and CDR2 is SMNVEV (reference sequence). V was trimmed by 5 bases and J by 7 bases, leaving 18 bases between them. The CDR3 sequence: CASSGFSGAQNSPLHF. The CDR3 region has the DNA TGTGCCAGCAGTGGCTTCTCAGGGGCCCAAAATTCACCCCTCCACTTT.

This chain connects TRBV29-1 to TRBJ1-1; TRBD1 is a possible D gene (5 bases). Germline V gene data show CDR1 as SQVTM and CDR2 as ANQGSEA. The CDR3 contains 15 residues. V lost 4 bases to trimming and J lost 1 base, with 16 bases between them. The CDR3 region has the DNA TGCAGCGTTGCGTATTTCGACAGCCAGAACACTGAAGCTTTCTTT. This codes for CSVAYFDSQNTEAFF.

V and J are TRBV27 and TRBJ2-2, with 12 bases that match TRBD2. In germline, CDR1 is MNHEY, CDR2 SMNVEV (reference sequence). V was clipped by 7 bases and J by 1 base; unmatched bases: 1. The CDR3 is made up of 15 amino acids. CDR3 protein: CASTLAGGNTGELFF. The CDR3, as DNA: TGTGCCAGCACACTAGCGGGGGGGAACACCGGGGAGCTGTTTTTT.

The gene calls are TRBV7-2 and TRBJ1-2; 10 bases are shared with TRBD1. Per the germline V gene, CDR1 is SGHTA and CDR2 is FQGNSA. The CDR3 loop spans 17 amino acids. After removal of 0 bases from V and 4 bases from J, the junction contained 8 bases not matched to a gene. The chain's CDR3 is CASSLALGQGGSYGYTF. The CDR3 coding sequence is TGTGCCAGCAGCTTAGCGTTAGGACAGGGGGGTAGCTATGGCTACACCTTC.

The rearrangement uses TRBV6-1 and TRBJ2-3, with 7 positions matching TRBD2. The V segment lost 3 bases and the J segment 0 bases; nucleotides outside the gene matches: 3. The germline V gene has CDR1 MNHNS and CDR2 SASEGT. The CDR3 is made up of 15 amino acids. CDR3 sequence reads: CASSDAGESTDTQYF. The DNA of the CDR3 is TGTGCCAGCAGTGACGCGGGAGAGAGCACAGATACGCAGTATTTT.

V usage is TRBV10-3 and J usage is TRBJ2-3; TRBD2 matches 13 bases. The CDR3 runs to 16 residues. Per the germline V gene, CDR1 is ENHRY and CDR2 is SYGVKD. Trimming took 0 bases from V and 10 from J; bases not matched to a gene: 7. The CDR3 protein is CAISESPLAGGPAQYF. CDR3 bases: TGTGCCATCAGTGAGTCCCCACTAGCGGGAGGGCCGGCGCAGTATTTT.

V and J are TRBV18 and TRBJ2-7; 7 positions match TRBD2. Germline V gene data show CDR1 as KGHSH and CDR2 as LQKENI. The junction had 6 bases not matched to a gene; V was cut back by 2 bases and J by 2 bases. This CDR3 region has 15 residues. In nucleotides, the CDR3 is TGTGCCAGCTCACCAGGCGGGGGAGTACCCTACGAGCAGTACTTC. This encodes CASSPGGGVPYEQYF.